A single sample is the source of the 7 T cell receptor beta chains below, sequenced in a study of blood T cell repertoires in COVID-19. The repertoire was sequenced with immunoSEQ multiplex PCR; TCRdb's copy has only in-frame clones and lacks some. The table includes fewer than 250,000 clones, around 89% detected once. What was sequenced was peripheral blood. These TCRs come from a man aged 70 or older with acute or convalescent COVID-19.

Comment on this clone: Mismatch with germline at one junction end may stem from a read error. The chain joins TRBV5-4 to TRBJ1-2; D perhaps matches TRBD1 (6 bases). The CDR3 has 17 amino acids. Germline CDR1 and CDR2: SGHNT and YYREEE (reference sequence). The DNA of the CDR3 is TGTGCCAGCAGTTTGGGAGGGGGTAGGGAATTTGGTCGTGGCTACACCTTC. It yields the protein CASSLGGGREFGRGYTF.

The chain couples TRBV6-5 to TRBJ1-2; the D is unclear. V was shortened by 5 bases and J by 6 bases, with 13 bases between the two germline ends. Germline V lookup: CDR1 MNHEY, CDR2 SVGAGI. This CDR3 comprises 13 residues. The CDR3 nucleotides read TGTGCCAGCAGTAGAGGTCGGCAAGATGGCTACACCTTC. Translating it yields CASSRGRQDGYTF.

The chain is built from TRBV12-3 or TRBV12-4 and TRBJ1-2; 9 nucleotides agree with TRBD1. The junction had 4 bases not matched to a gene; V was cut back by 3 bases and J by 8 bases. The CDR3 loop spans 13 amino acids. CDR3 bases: TGTGCCAGCAGTTTGACAGGGGGTAAGGGCTACACCTTC. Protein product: CASSLTGGKGYTF.

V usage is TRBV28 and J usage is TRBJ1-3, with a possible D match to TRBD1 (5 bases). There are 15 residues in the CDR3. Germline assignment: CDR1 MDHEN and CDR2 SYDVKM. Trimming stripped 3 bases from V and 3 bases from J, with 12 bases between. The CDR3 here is CASSLLTVVGNTIYF. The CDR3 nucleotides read TGTGCCAGCAGTTTGCTGACAGTGGTTGGAAACACCATATATTTT. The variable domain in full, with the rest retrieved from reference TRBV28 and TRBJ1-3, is DVKVTQSSRYLVKRTGEKVFLECVQDMDHENMFWYRQDPGLGLRLIYFSYDVKMKEKGDIPEGYSVSREKKERFSLILESASTNQTSMYLCASSLLTVVGNTIYFGEGSWLTVV.

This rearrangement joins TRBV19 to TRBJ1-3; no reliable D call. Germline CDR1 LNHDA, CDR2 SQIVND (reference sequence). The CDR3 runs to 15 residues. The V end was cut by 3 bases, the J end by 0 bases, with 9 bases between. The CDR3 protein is CASSMQARSGNTIYF. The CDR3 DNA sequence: TGTGCCAGTAGTATGCAGGCGCGCTCTGGAAACACCATATATTTT. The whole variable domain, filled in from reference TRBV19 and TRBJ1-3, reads DGGITQSPKYLFRKEGQNVTLSCEQNLNHDAMYWYRQDPGQGLRLIYYSQIVNDFQKGDIAEGYSVSREKKESFPLTVTSAQKNPTAFYLCASSMQARSGNTIYFGEGSWLTVV.

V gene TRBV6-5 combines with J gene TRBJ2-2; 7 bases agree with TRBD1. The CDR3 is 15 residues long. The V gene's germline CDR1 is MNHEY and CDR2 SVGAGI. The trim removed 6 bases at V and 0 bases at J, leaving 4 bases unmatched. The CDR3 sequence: CASRSGTANTGELFF. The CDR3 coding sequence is TGTGCCAGCAGAAGTGGGACAGCGAACACCGGGGAGCTGTTTTTT.

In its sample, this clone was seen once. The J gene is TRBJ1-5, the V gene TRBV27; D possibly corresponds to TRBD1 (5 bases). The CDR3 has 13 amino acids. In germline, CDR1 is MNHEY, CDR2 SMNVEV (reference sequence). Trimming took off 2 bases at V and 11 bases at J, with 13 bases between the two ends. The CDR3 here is CASSLNIGGTQHF. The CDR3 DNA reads TGTGCCAGCAGTTTAAATATCGGGGGAACCCAGCATTTT.